This entry is about one T cell receptor beta chain. Its antigen target is currently unknown. Qualities for individual bases were not recorded, and no much larger clone is one base off. TCRbeta CDR3 regions were amplified from genomic DNA by means of the immunoSEQ Assay, a bias-controlled multiplex PCR. As for the authors' bioinformatics: Nucleated cell counts per sample were estimated from amplification of reference gene primers within the assay. Sequence reads were collapsed and filtered to measure the absolute abundance of every unique TCRbeta CDR3 rearrangement. Productive Simpson clonality was computed per sample as the square root of Simpson's diversity index over productive rearrangements. TCRdb provides this immuneACCESS table in a form limited to in-frame rearrangements. Some clones are lacking; in checked studies, under half of them reflect an unresolved V gene, and why the rest are absent is not known. Clone size and the V and J calls come from that table; the DNA yielded D and trimming. In all, the sample holds fewer than 45,000 clones, and around 80% of those were seen once. The biggest ten clones account for 2% of the sample.

This record belongs to a study of blood T cell repertoires in COVID-19 (dated by TCRdb to the early 2020s). Study-wide context: Collaborator samples came from the United States, Italy and Spain and covered acute and convalescent phases of COVID-19. The prospective study material was composed of cDNA or gDNA derived from T cells, B-cell-depleted T cells, or PBMCs. Subjects who had been exposed to COVID-19, were actively infected with it, or had recovered from it provided the deeply sampled blood TCRbeta repertoires that made up the dataset. The repertoires were released in a freely available public database intended as a resource for research on the immune response to SARS-CoV-2. Samples were obtained from the ongoing ImmuneRACE study (first 160 participants) and from some 1,300 subjects provided by 6 global collaborators. A de-identified subject ID, COVID-19 status, age in years and sex were almost always included in the sample metadata. Where available, HLA class I and class II types were obtained from metadata supplied by the sample provider rather than from assay-based typing.

The germline V gene yields SGHVS for CDR1 and FQNEAQ for CDR2. Trimming takes 5 bases from V and 6 bases from J, and the germline ends sit 22 bases apart. Spanning cysteine to phenylalanine, the CDR3 consists of 16 amino acids. Only the CDR3 region is kept as DNA, spanning 48 bases read in frame from base 1. Collaborating institutions collected whole blood in K2EDTA tubes following their own protocols. For TCRbeta analysis, collaborator samples were shipped as frozen whole blood, as isolated PBMCs, or as DNA extracted from either sample type. Study-wide conclusions, independent of this receptor: The quantity of clinical and demographic metadata differed by source and by participant and was supplied without curation.

The TCR originated in a man aged 55-75 years with active COVID-19. This sequence uses TRBV7-8 and TRBJ1-2; D gene: possibly TRBD1, on 5 matching bases. Source material: peripheral blood. The CDR3 reads as follows: CASSPEKTVARHGYTF. The DNA reads as follows: TGTGCCAGCAGCCCAGAGAAGACAGTTGCTAGACATGGCTACACCTTC. The variable domain in full, with residues beyond the CDR3 obtained from the reference TRBV7-8 and TRBJ1-2 genes, is GAGVSQSPRYKVAKRGQDVALRCDPISGHVSLFWYQQALGQGPEFLTYFQNEAQLDKSGLPSDRFFAERPEGSVSTLKIQRTQQEDSAVYLCASSPEKTVARHGYTFGSGTRLTVV.